This T cell receptor beta chain was captured in a study of identical twins. The V gene end was trimmed by 0 bases and the J gene end by 7 bases; junction bases not matched to a gene: 11. CDR1 is DFQATT, CDR2 SNEGSKA, per germline (reference sequence). CDR3 size: 16 residues. Overall study findings and caveats: Beta out-of-frame sequences displayed a weaker excess of sharing between twins. Zero-insertion findings could be partly confounded by invariant cells (MAIT and iNKT cells).

From the 5' RACE reads, TCRdb called clonotypes with MiXCR, one entry per CDR3 protein. This sample has 700,000 or so distinct CDR3 sequences, with 8% to 9% found just once. This clonotype was seen a few times. What it recognizes is unknown. The same sample was also studied in work on yellow fever vaccine responses in identical twins. From that study: Twin vaccine T cell responses reportedly seemed partly convergent, partly personalized.

The origin of this receptor is a woman aged 18-35 years in good health. V and J are TRBV20-1 and TRBJ2-2; 7 positions agree with TRBD1. Sequenced sample: PBMCs. CDR3 loop: CSARDDRDPSSGELFF. CDR3 nucleotides: TGCAGTGCTAGAGACGACAGGGACCCTTCGAGCGGGGAGCTGTTTTTT.